A single sample gave rise to the 10 T cell receptor beta chains below, sequenced in a study of beta chain features in type 1 diabetes (dated by TCRdb to the late 2010s). Libraries were prepared through the immunoSEQ multiplex PCR assay. The entire amount of isolated RNA was reverse transcribed using the High Capacity cDNA Reverse Transcription Kit, so the sequenced TCRB transcripts were expressed ones. Here the immuneACCESS table is served through TCRdb, limited to in-frame sequences with V and J called. Missing clones are a known gap in these copies; in checked studies unresolved V genes cover under half, and the rest lacks a known reason. The sample profile shows 300,000 to 400,000 clones; roughly 12% of them were found once. The top ten clones comprise approximately 0.015% of the sample. Sequences were obtained from naive CD4+ T cells from blood. Sample cell subset or site, as interpreted from the label and publication: true naive CD4+ T cells. The receptors come from a man aged 18 to 29 in good health.

The sample holds a few counts of this clone. The chain joins TRBV7-2 to TRBJ2-7; TRBD1 aligns across 9 bases. The V segment lost 7 bases and the J segment 3 bases; nucleotides outside the gene matches: 10. Germline assignment: CDR1 SGHTA and CDR2 FQGNSA. The CDR3 consists of 15 residues. The CDR3 loop is CASTPRTGQGYEQYF. The CDR3 region has the DNA TGTGCCAGCACCCCCAGGACGGGACAGGGCTACGAGCAGTACTTC.

This clone was seen a handful of times. The chain has TRBV6-5 and TRBJ1-6; D remains unclear. This CDR3 is built from 13 residues. Per germline, CDR1 MNHEY and CDR2 SVGAGI. Trimming left V 6 bases short and J 8 bases short, with 11 bases between. CDR3 amino acids: CASRRAGDSPLHF. CDR3 coding DNA: TGTGCCAGCAGGCGGGCCGGGGATTCACCCCTCCACTTT.

This clone was detected only a few times. For the CDR3, the DNA is TGCGCCAGCAGCCTGGGCCTAGCGGGAACTTGGACCGGGGAGCTGTTTTTT. Protein sequence: CASSLGLAGTWTGELFF. The chain combines TRBV5-1 with TRBJ2-2; 9 positions agree with TRBD2. The V gene end was trimmed by 4 bases and the J gene end by 5 bases; junction bases not matched to a gene: 12. This CDR3 contains 17 residues. Germline-derived CDR1 and CDR2 are SGHRS and YFSETQ.

J is TRBJ2-7 and V is TRBV5-1; 12 bases are shared with TRBD1. This CDR3 is built from 14 residues. Trimming removed 3 bases from V and 6 bases from J; junction bases left unmatched: 4. Germline CDR1 and CDR2: SGHRS and YFSETQ. This chain's CDR3 is CASSWGQGAIEQYF. As DNA, the CDR3 is TGCGCCAGCAGCTGGGGACAGGGGGCGATCGAGCAGTACTTC.

The chain is built from TRBV29-1 and TRBJ1-1; 11 nucleotides agree with TRBD1. The junction had 5 bases not matched to a gene; V was cut back by 3 bases and J by 5 bases. Germline assignment: CDR1 SQVTM and CDR2 ANQGSEA. This CDR3 is built from 14 residues. The CDR3 DNA reads as TGCAGCGTTGAGACCGGGACAGGGGGGACTGAAGCTTTCTTT. As protein: CSVETGTGGTEAFF.

CDR3 DNA: TGTGCCAGCAGCTTACTTCCCCTGTCGGATTCACCCCTCCACTTT. Translated, it gives CASSLLPLSDSPLHF. The J gene is TRBJ1-6, the V gene TRBV7-6; D not resolved. The length of the CDR3 is 15 residues. The ends were cut back, 2 bases at V and 8 bases at J, with 13 bases in the middle. The germline V gene encodes CDR1 SGHVS and CDR2 FNYEAQ.

This chain uses TRBV27 with TRBJ2-1, with D maybe TRBD2 (5 bases). The CDR3 is made up of 15 amino acids. Germline CDR1 is MNHEY and CDR2 is SMNVEV (reference sequence). Trimming left V 4 bases short and J 1 base short, with 11 bases between. The CDR3 reads CASSSTGVSYNEQFF. The CDR3 DNA is TGTGCCAGCAGTTCCACCGGGGTTTCCTACAATGAGCAGTTCTTC.

The chain recombines TRBV28 with TRBJ2-2; 9 positions agree with TRBD1. V was clipped by 7 bases and J by 6 bases; unmatched bases: 3. CDR1 is MDHEN and CDR2 is SYDVKM in the germline V gene. The CDR3 is made up of 13 amino acids. CDR3 nucleotide sequence: TGTGCCAGCAATGGACAGGGGCCCGGGGAGCTGTTTTTT. It specifies CASNGQGPGELFF.

This chain joins TRBV5-4 and TRBJ2-3; TRBD2 agrees at 13 bases. The germline V gene encodes CDR1 SGHNT and CDR2 YYREEE (reference sequence). The CDR3 runs 17 residues. Losses at the gene ends were 4 bases for V and 2 bases for J; bases not matched to a gene: 7. CDR3: CASSDGLAGVFTDTQYF. The CDR3 DNA follows: TGTGCCAGCAGCGACGGACTAGCGGGGGTCTTCACAGATACGCAGTATTTT.

The table lists this clone with a few counts. The chain combines TRBV5-6 with TRBJ2-7; 10 bases match TRBD1. Germline V CDR1 and CDR2: SGHDT, YYEEEE. The trim removed 3 bases at V and 3 bases at J, leaving 9 bases unmatched. The CDR3 has 16 residues. The CDR3 DNA is TGTGCCAGCAGCTCCTGGGACAGGGGTGGGTACTACGAGCAGTACTTC. Amino acid sequence: CASSSWDRGGYYEQYF.